This T cell receptor (beta chain) was identified in a study of blood T cell repertoires in COVID-19. About the research overall: Sample material is recorded as cDNA or gDNA derived from T cells, B-cell-depleted T cells, or PBMCs.

The CDR3 runs 15 residues. Per germline, CDR1 SEHNR and CDR2 FQNEAQ (reference sequence). J lost 5 bases, V lost 4 bases, and 4 bases had no gene match. This clone came up a few times. Authors' analysis steps: Reference gene primers were amplified, and this amplification served to estimate nucleated cell counts. Sequencing used immunoSEQ multiplex PCR; TCRdb keeps in-frame clones, though not all of them. Clonal size and the V and J genes are those of that table, whereas D and trimming came from the DNA. The sample includes fewer than 250,000 clones, roughly four fifths of them seen just once. Specimen: peripheral blood. This TCR derives from an elderly woman with acute or convalescent COVID-19. The chain couples TRBV7-9 to TRBJ1-6; 8 positions agree with TRBD1. CDR3 region: CASSWQGANNSPLHF. The DNA of the CDR3 is TGTGCCAGCAGCTGGCAGGGGGCGAATAATTCACCCCTCCACTTT.